This TCR beta chain derives from a study of spatial heterogeneity in lung cancer (dated by TCRdb to about 2019). The study in broad terms: More beta-chain than alpha-chain transcripts were consistently detected, likely reflecting higher beta-chain transcript abundance. In tumor regions, TCR transcript counts showed a strong correlation with a T cell transcriptional module score from matched bulk RNA-seq. In the raw uncorrected reads, each unique combination of TCR and UMI appeared more than ten times on average. In non-small cell lung cancer, the study made a quantitative comparison of TCR alpha and beta repertoires among multiple tumor regions, matched nontumor lung and blood. The study linked features of the TCR repertoire to counts of nonsynonymous mutations, which were determined by whole-exome sequencing of tumor tissue. Both alpha and beta chains were TCR-sequenced in samples taken at surgery, namely 220 tumor regions, 62 to 65 matched nontumor lung samples and approximately 58 PBMC samples.

This clonotype was picked up many times. The target of this receptor is not known. No much larger clone exists at a distance of one base, and base qualities are not known. Receptor amplification or capture employed 5' RACE. The reads were generated on a NextSeq 500. In the TCR library protocol, a unique molecular identifier was attached to each TCR cDNA molecule so that PCR and sequencing errors could be corrected. In the authors' own workflow: TCR identification, UMI-based error correction and CDR3 extraction were performed with Decombinator tools. Expanded TCRs were defined as those above a frequency of 2 per 1,000, corresponding to the top 1% of the tumor frequency distribution. Expanded tumor TCRs were classed as regional if statistically deemed absent (corrected P<0.05) from at least one tumor region, otherwise ubiquitous. Each repertoire was subsampled 100 times to 5,000 TCRs, after which Renyi diversity was computed with the R vegan package. CDR3 similarity networks were built from amino acid triplet string-kernel similarity, connecting CDR3s with pairwise similarity above 0.82. The public sequencing data were trimmed at Q25 with fastp and processed into clonotypes with MiXCR by TCRdb, which kept only in-frame beta chains. Rows with one shared CDR3 protein collapse into an entry with the most common genes and DNA. The authors' filters were not applied to this entry. The sample data list approximately 8,500 distinct CDR3 sequences, and 5% to 6.5% of these were observed just once. The top ten constitute more than 20% of the sample.

Trimming removed 5 bases from V and 4 bases from J; the gene matches leave 11 bases unexplained. Taken from cysteine to phenylalanine, the CDR3 has 16 residues. Of all the DNA, just the CDR3 is kept, 48 bases in frame from base 1. CDR1 SGHAT and CDR2 FQNNGV were looked up in the germline V gene. General study outcomes and caveats: TCR-seq coverage of tumor T cells was estimated at only 7% to 8.5% for alpha chains and 13% for beta chains. A correlation was observed between the number of expanded intratumoral alpha and beta TCRs and the tumor nonsynonymous mutation count. Additional single-cell paired TCR alpha and beta sequencing was considered necessary to confirm, at a functional level, the hypothesis that regional TCRs recognize regional mutations. Counts of ubiquitous and regional expanded TCRs correlated with counts of ubiquitous and regional nonsynonymous mutations, respectively.

The time point label of this sample denotes: sample taken at primary tumor resection. Donors were under 95 patients with early-stage, untreated non-small cell lung cancer from the lung TRACERx cohort. Without any cell sorting, TCR sequencing was performed on whole RNA extracted either from tumor and nontumor lung tissue or from cryopreserved PBMC samples. Only patients with enough RNA available from two or more tumor regions were chosen for TCR sequencing. A lung pathologist reviewed the tumor and adjacent nontumor lung specimens before the specimens were selected. Sequencing used lung tumor tissue, obtained at surgery. This TCR was recovered from a male donor with early-stage non-small cell lung cancer. The rearrangement combines TRBV11-2 with TRBJ1-2; TRBD1 matches 9 bases in the middle. The sequenced DNA: TGTGCCAGCAGCCAGACAGGGGGAAATCCTACCTATGGCTACACCTTC. Its protein is CASSQTGGNPTYGYTF. The variable domain in full, with residues beyond the CDR3 obtained from the reference TRBV11-2 and TRBJ1-2 genes, is EAGVAQSPRYKIIEKRQSVAFWCNPISGHATLYWYQQILGQGPKLLIQFQNNGVVDDSQLPKDRFSAERLKGVDSTLKIQPAKLEDSAVYLCASSQTGGNPTYGYTFGSGTRLTVV.